A selection of T cell receptor beta chains follows, all from one sample in a study of T cell repertoires in cytomegalovirus infection. TCRdb called the reads again in MiXCR, with one record for every CDR3 protein. The sample has about a million distinct CDR3 sequences, 25% to 40% seen once; the top ten hold around 15%. These receptors lack a known antigen. Specimen: cultured CD8+ T cells from PBMCs, collected from culture after CMV antigen stimulation. The receptors stem from a human donor in good health (CMV status not recorded). Some clones in this sample may be carry-over from other donors' samples. Both conserved end residues are part of each CDR3. The order of the fields is V gene, CDR3 protein.

V: TRBV27
CDR3: CASSSSVIGTGVNTEAFF

V: TRBV7-4
CDR3: CASSTGQGSQPQHF

V: TRBV18
CDR3: CVSSPSGTTLTYEQYF

V: TRBV11-3
CDR3: CASSTTGTSGGPAHEQFF

V: TRBV19
CDR3: CASSMGQGSLNIQYF

V: TRBV7-9
CDR3: CASSQSRDPPKTQYF

V: TRBV19
CDR3: CASSIVDSPYEQYF

V: TRBV28
CDR3: CASSLVSPGETQYF

V: TRBV6-1
CDR3: CASSGRVGTNQPQHF

V: TRBV19
CDR3: CASSILAGEKNEQFF

V: TRBV6-6
CDR3: CASSGVGGQPQHF

V: TRBV7-9
CDR3: CASSFVSGGYNEQFF

V: TRBV7-2
CDR3: CASSPQGYQEQPQHF

V: TRBV6-5
CDR3: CASSYSVSHLNTEAFF

V: TRBV5-1
CDR3: CASAGSGYNEQFF

V: TRBV12-3/TRBV12-4
CDR3: CASSGTGQSEAFF

V: TRBV7-8
CDR3: CASSIVGGLSETQYF

V: TRBV6-2/TRBV6-3
CDR3: CAIEGEATQYF

V: TRBV27
CDR3: CASSPPGLAGADTQYF

V: TRBV27
CDR3: CASLGSTGELFF

V: TRBV5-1
CDR3: CASSPRQGMYNEQFF

V: TRBV5-1
CDR3: CASSSVPDTGELFF

V: TRBV10-3
CDR3: CAITDSGITGELFF

V: TRBV14
CDR3: CASSRSTGNNEQFF

V: TRBV7-9
CDR3: CASSLEGWPQHF

V: TRBV18
CDR3: CASSPPGRQLHNEQFF

V: TRBV15
CDR3: CATSRDTADLQSTDTQYF

V: TRBV27
CDR3: CASSFYSQGPQHF

V: TRBV6-6
CDR3: CASSRGGAAGANVLTF

V: TRBV12-3/TRBV12-4
CDR3: CASSLGQSPYEQYF

V: TRBV24-1
CDR3: CATSDFGQGASTDTQYF

V: TRBV7-6
CDR3: CASSSSGEKLFF

V: TRBV19
CDR3: CASSITGYNEQFF

V: TRBV7-6
CDR3: CASSLEGLHSGANVLTF

V: TRBV27
CDR3: CATLTRGPDTQYF

V: TRBV2
CDR3: CASSEGRDTYEQYF